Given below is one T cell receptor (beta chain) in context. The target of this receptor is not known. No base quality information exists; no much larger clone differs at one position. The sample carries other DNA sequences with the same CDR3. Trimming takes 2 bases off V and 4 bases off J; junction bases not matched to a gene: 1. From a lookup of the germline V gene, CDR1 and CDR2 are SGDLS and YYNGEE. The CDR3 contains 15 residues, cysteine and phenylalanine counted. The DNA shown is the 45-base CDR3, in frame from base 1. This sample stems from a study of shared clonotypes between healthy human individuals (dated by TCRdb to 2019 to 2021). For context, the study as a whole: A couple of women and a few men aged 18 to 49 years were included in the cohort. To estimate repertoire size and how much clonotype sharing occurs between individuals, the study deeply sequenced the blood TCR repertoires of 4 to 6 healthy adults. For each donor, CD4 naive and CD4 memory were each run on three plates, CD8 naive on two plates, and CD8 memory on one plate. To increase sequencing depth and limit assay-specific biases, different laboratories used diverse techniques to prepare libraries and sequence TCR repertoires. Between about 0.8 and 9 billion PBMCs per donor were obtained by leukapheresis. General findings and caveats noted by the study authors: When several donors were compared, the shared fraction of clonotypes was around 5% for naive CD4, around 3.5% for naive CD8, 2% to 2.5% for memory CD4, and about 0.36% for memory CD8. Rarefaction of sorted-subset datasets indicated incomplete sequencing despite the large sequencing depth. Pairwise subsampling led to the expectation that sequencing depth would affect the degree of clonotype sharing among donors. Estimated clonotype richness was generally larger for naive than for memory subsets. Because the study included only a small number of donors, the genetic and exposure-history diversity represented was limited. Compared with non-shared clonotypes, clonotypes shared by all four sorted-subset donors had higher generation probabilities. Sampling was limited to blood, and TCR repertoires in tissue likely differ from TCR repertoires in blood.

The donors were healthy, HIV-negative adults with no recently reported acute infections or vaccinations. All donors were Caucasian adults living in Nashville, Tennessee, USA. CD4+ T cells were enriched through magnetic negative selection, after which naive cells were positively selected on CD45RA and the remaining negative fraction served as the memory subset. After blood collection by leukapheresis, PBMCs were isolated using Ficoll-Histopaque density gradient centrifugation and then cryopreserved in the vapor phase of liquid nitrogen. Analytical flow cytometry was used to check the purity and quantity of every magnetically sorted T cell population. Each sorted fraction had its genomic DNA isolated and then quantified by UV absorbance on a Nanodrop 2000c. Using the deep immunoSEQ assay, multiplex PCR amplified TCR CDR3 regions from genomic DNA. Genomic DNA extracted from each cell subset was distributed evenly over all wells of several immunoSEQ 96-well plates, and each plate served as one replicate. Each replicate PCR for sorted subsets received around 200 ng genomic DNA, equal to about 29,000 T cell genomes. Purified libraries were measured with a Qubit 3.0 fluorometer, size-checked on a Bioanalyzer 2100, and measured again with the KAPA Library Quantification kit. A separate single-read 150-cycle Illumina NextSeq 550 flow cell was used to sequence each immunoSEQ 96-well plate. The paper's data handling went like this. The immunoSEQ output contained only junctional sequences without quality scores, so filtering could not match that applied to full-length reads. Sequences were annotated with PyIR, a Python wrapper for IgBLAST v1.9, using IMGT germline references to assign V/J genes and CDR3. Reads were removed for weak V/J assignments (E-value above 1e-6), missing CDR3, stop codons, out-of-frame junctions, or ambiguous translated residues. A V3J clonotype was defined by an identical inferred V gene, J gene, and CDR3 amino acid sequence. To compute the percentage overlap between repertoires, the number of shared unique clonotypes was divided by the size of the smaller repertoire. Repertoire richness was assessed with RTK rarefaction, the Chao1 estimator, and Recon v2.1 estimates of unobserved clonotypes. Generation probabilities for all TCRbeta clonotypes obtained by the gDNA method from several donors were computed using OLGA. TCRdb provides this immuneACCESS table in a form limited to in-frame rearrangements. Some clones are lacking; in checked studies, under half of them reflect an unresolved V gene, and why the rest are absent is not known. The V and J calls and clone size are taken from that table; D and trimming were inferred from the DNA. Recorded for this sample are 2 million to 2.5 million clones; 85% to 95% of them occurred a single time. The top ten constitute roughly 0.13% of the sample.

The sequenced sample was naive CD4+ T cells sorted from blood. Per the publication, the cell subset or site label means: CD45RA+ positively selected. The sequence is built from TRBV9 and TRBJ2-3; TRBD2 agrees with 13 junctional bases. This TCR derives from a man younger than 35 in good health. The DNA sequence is TGTGCCAGCAGCGTTGGACTAGCGGGAGCAGATACGCAGTATTTT. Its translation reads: CASSVGLAGADTQYF.